This T cell receptor beta chain was retrieved from a study of cytomegalovirus exposure and HLA in healthy donors. With 60 Vbeta and 13 Jbeta primers, the PCR was carried out. This table comes from immunoSEQ multiplex PCR, and its TCRdb copy is limited to in-frame clones, with some not included. This table holds about 110,000 clones, 70% to 85% found once. The germline V and J ends were trimmed by 4 bases and 3 bases, with 13 bases remaining between them. The CDR3 is 15 residues long. Germline CDR1 and CDR2: SGHTA and FQGNSA. Study outcomes and limitations: The majority of TCR sequences were rare, yet some public TCRs appeared in many donors. The study carried out a later analysis of TCR beta sequences. It associated 15,000 to 20,000 of them with specific HLA alleles at a false discovery rate of 0.05. Presence/absence analyses assumed roughly uniform sequencing depth across donors, which may not hold. Listed as cytomegalovirus-associated were 150 to 200 TCR beta chains.

Points on this clone: Its antigen is undetermined.

This receptor was taken from a man in his fifties or sixties in good health and CMV-seronegative. V gene TRBV7-2 combines with J gene TRBJ2-1, with TRBD2 as a possible D gene (6 bases). Sequencing was done on a sample of PBMCs. Here the CDR3 DNA reads TGTGCCAGCAGCTCCTCCGGGACTTTCTACAATGAGCAGTTCTTC. It specifies CASSSSGTFYNEQFF.